This T cell receptor beta chain originates from a study of cytomegalovirus exposure and HLA in healthy donors (dated by TCRdb to the late 2010s). Background for the entire study: According to a later analysis, one platform produced both the roughly 130 validation repertoires and the approximately 600 repertoires of the first cohort. Along with the approximately 620-subject first cohort, a separate validation cohort of around 120 different subjects was used. The aim of the study was to test whether cataloging public T cell receptors could identify signatures of past pathogen exposure. To predict cytomegalovirus infection status, the study combined high-throughput TCR immunosequencing, statistical association of individual TCRs with disease status, and machine learning. Broad study findings and their caveats: In the study, about 150 TCR beta chains were listed as associated with cytomegalovirus. Subsequent analysis determined that TCRs grouped into clusters in the first cohort also showed a tendency toward co-occurrence across the 90 to 150 validation repertoires, and about 94% of cluster scores exceeded 0. The validation cohort had no HLA typing available for a later analysis, so co-occurrence within that cohort was assessed over all 120 or so repertoires. While some public TCRs were present in many individuals, most TCR sequences turned up only very rarely across donors. It was suggested by the authors that the approach could potentially be generalized to other disease states and immunological phenotypes. In vitro tests confirmed that a few of the cytomegalovirus-associated TCR beta chains recognize cytomegalovirus antigens. Cytomegalovirus status was reported to be diagnosed by the classifier with high specificity and sensitivity in both the original and validation cohorts.

The donors were included in the validation cohort of some 110 subjects, a group kept apart from the roughly 670-subject first cohort. Libraries were prepared through the immunoSEQ multiplex PCR assay. Turning to the authors' computational methods: A statistical classification framework was developed to diagnose cytomegalovirus status using the catalog of TCR beta chain sequences. TCRdb took over this immuneACCESS table, retaining in-frame rearrangements with V and J assigned. Such tables are incomplete; in checked studies, under half of the missing clones stem from an unresolved V gene, and the remainder is unexplained. V and J calls and clone size are copied from that table; D and trimming were computed from the DNA. The sample records more than 300,000 clones, around 86% of which are singletons. Under 0.9% of the sample lies in the top ten. The germline V gene (reference sequence) specifies MNHNY as CDR1 and SVGAGI as CDR2. V loses 5 bases of germline sequence and J loses 2 bases, and the interval between the two ends is 15 bases. The CDR3 sequence holds 16 residues, the cysteine and phenylalanine included. The read is trimmed to its CDR3 DNA, 48 bases read in frame from base 1.

In the case of this clone: The antigen it recognizes is unknown. Base qualities are not at hand, and no much larger clone is one base apart.

The TCR sequence derives from a woman younger than 35 in good health and CMV-seronegative. The sample was PBMCs. Recombination linked TRBV6-6 to TRBJ2-2; 5 matching bases give a weak D call of TRBD1. The DNA is as follows: TGTGCCAGCAGTCACTACCCGACAGCTAACACCGGGGAGCTGTTTTTT. Its product reads: CASSHYPTANTGELFF.